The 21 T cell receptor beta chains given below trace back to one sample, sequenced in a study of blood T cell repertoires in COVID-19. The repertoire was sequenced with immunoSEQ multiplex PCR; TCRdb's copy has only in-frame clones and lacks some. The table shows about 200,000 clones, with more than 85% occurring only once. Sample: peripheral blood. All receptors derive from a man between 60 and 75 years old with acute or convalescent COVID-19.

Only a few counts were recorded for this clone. In nucleotides, the CDR3 is TGTGCCTGGAGTGCCCCAGGGGTTGGCTATGGCTACACCTTC. It codes for CAWSAPGVGYGYTF. The rearrangement joins TRBV30 to TRBJ1-2; D possibly corresponds to TRBD1 (6 bases). This CDR3 contains 14 residues. Per germline, CDR1 GTSNPN and CDR2 SVGIG (reference sequence). Trimming cost V 1 base and J 4 bases, with 13 bases left between them.

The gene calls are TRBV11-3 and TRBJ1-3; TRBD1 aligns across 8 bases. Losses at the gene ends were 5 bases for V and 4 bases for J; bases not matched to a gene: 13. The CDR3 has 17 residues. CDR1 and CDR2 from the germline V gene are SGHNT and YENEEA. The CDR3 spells CASSPNRQGSVGNTIYF. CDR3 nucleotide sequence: TGTGCCAGCAGCCCCAATCGACAGGGGTCGGTGGGAAACACCATATATTTT.

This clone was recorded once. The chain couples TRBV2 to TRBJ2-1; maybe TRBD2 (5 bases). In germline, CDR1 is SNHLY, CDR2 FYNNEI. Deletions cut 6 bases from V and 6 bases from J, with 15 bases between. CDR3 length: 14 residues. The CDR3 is CASSGNRGLNEQFF. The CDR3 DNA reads TGTGCCAGCAGCGGAAACCGGGGTCTCAATGAGCAGTTCTTC.

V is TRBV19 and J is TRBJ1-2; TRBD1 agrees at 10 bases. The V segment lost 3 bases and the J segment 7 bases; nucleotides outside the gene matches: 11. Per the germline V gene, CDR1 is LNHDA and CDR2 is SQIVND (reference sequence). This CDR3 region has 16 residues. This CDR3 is CASSIKGQGNFPGYTF. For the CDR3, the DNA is TGTGCCAGTAGTATTAAGGGACAGGGGAACTTCCCTGGCTACACCTTC.

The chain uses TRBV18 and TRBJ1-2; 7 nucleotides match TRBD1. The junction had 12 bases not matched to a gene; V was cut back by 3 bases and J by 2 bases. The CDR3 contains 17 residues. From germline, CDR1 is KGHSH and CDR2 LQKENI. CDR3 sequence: CASSPLRTGEQNYGYTF. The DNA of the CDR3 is TGTGCCAGCTCACCTCTGCGGACAGGCGAGCAGAACTATGGCTACACCTTC.

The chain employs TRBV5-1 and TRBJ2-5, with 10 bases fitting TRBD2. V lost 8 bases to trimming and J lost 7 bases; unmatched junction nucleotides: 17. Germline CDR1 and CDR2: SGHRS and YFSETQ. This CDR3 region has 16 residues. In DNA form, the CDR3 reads TGCGCCAGGCCCAGGACTAGCGGTTTGATCCACGGGACCCAGTACTTC. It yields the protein CARPRTSGLIHGTQYF.

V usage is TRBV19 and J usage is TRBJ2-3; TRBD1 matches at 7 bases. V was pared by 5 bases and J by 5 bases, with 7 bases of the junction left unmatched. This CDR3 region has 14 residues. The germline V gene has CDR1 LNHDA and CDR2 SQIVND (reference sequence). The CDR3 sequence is CASSLTGFEDTQYF. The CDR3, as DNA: TGTGCCAGTAGTTTGACAGGGTTTGAAGATACGCAGTATTTT.

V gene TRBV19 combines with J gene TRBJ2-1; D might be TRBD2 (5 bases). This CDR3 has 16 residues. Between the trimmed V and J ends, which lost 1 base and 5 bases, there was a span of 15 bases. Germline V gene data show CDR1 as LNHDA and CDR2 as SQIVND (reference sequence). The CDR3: CASSIAPLAKNNEQFF. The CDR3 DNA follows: TGTGCCAGTAGTATAGCCCCCCTAGCTAAGAACAATGAGCAGTTCTTC.

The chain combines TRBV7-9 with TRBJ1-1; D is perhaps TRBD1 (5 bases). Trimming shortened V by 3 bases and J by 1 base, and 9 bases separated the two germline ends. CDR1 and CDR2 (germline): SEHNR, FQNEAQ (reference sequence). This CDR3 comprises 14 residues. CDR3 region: CASSLGGANTEAFF. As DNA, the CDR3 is TGTGCCAGCAGCTTGGGAGGGGCGAACACTGAAGCTTTCTTT.

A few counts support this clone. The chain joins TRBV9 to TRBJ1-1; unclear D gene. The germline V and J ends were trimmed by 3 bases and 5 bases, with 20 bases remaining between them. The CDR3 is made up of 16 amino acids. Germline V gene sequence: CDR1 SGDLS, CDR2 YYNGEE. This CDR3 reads CASSAPGKVMGTEAFF. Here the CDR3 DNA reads TGTGCCAGCAGCGCCCCCGGGAAAGTTATGGGAACTGAAGCTTTCTTT.

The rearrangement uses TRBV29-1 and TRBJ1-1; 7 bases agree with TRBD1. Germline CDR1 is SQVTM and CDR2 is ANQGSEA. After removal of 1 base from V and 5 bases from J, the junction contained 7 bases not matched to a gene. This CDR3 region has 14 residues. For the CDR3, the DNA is TGCAGCGTTGAAGGCGACAGGGTAGGGACTGAAGCTTTCTTT. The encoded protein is CSVEGDRVGTEAFF.

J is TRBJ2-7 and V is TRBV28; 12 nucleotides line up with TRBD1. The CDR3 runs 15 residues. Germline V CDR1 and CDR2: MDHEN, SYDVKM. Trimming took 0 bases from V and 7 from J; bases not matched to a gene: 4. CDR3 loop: CASSLWGQGAEEQYF. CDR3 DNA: TGTGCCAGCAGTTTATGGGGACAGGGGGCGGAAGAGCAGTACTTC.

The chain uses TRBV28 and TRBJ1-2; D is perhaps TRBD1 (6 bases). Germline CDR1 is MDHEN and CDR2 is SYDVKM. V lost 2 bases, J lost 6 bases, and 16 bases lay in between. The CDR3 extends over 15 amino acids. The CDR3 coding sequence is TGTGCCAGCAGTTTAATCGCTGGGGCAGGGGATGGCTACACCTTC. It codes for CASSLIAGAGDGYTF.

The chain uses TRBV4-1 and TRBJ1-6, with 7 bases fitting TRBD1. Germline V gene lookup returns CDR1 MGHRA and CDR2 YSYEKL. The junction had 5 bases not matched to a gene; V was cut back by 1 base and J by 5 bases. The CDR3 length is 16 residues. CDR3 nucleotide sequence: TGCGCCAGCAGCCAAGGGAAGGGGGCTAATAATTCACCCCTCCACTTT. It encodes CASSQGKGANNSPLHF.

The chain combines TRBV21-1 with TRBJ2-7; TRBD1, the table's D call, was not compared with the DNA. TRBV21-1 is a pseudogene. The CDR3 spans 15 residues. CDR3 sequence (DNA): TGTGCCAGCAGCAAATACGACACTCGCTCCTACGAGCAGTACTTC. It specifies CASSKYDTRSYEQYF.

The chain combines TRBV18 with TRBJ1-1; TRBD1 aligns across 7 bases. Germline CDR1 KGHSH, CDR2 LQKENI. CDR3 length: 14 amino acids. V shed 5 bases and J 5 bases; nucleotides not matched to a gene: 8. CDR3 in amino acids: CASSTNAGGTEAFF. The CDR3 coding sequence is TGTGCCAGCTCAACTAACGCAGGGGGAACTGAAGCTTTCTTT.

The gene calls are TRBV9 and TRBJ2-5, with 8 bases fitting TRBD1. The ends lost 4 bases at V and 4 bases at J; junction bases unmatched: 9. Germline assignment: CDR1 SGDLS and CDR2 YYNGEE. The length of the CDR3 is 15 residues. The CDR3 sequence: CASSHTGGSSETQYF. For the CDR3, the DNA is TGTGCCAGCAGCCATACAGGGGGAAGCTCAGAGACCCAGTACTTC.

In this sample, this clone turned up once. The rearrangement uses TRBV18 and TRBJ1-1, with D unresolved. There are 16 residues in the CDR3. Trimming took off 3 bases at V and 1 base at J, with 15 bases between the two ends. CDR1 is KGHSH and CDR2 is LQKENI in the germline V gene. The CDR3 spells CASSPGQEGANTEAFF. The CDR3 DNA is TGTGCCAGCTCACCCGGTCAGGAAGGTGCGAACACTGAAGCTTTCTTT.

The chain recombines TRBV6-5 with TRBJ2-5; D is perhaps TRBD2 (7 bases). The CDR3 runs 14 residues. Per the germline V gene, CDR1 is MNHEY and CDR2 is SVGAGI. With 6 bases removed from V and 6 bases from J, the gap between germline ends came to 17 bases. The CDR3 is CASSQGPGGQTQYF. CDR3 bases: TGTGCCAGCAGCCAGGGACCCGGGGGGCAGACCCAGTACTTC.

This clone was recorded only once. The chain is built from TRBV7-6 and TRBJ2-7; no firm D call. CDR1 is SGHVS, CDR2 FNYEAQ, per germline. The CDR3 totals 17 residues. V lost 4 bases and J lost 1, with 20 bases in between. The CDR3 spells CASSSTVGSLSSYEQYF. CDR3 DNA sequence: TGTGCCAGCAGCTCCACTGTGGGTAGCTTGTCGTCCTACGAGCAGTACTTC.

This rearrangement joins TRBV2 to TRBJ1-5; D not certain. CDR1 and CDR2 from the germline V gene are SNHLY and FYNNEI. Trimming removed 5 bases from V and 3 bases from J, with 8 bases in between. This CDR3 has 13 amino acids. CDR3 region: CASSLTFNQPQHF. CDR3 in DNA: TGTGCCAGCAGTCTAACGTTCAATCAGCCCCAGCATTTT.